This T cell receptor (beta chain) was sequenced during a study of post-analysis software for immune sequencing data. Study context: There were relapsing-remitting, secondary progressive and progressive-relapsing multiple sclerosis among the disease courses included. Whole-study findings and limits: Batch-mates among the samples co-clustered strongly by F measure. Controls showed significantly higher normalized Chao1 diversity than did multiple sclerosis patients. Higher frequency in patients than in controls was seen for about 5 TRBV segments, with TRBV5-6, TRBV5-1 and TRBV20-1 among them.

As concerns this clonotype: Its cognate antigen is unknown.

The CDR3 has 16 amino acids. Germline V CDR1 and CDR2: SEHNR, FQNEAQ (reference sequence). The junction had 6 bases not matched to a gene; V was cut back by 4 bases and J by 0 bases. The TCR beta cDNA libraries carried unique molecular identifiers. Input of about 0.85 to 10 million T cells yielded approximately 500,000 cDNA molecules. TCRdb processed the PCR reads anew with MiXCR; each CDR3 protein has one entry. Of about 680,000 distinct CDR3 sequences listed, approximately 59% are singletons. This clonotype was sampled from a girl aged 2-10 years with multiple sclerosis. This chain uses TRBV7-9 with TRBJ1-2; 9 bases fit TRBD1. What was sequenced was blood. CDR3 loop: CASSYGTGSTNYGYTF. In DNA, the CDR3 is TGTGCCAGCAGCTACGGGACAGGGTCGACTAACTATGGCTACACCTTC.